This TCR beta chain stems from a study of blood T cell repertoires in COVID-19. On the study more broadly: COVID-19 samples, acute and convalescent, were from the United States, Italy and Spain. T cells, B-cell-depleted T cells, or PBMCs supplied cDNA or gDNA.

Authors' methods: How many nucleated cells were present was estimated from reference gene primer amplification. Produced via immunoSEQ multiplex PCR; TCRdb's table is partial and in-frame only. V and J calls and clone size are as listed in that table; D and trimming were resolved from the DNA. Here the sample spans approximately 170,000 clones, roughly 80% being singletons. V was clipped by 5 bases and J by 2 bases, with 17 bases between them. The CDR3 sequence is 16 residues long. Germline CDR1 is SGHTA and CDR2 is FQGNSA. The gene calls are TRBV7-2 and TRBJ2-3; perhaps TRBD2 as D (7 bases). The clonotype originates from a woman of 80 years or more with acute or convalescent COVID-19. Sequences were obtained from peripheral blood. CDR3 coding DNA: TGTGCCAGCAGCCCTGCCGGGAGGACAGCCACAGATACGCAGTATTTT. Its protein is CASSPAGRTATDTQYF.